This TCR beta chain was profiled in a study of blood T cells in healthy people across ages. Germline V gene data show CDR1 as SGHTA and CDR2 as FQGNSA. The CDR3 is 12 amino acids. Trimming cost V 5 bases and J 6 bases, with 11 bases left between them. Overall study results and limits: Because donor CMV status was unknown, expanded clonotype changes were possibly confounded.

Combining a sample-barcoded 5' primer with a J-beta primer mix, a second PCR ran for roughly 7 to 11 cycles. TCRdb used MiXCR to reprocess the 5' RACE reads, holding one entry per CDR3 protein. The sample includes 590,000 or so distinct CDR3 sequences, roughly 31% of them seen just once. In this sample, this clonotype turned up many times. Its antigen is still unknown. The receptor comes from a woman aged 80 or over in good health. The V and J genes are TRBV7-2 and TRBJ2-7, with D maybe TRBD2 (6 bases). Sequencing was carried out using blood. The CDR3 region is CASSQRVGEQYF. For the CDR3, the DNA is TGTGCCAGCAGCCAGCGGGTAGGCGAGCAGTACTTC.